This TCR beta chain came from a study of blood T cell repertoires in COVID-19. Study context: COVID-19 samples from acute and convalescent phases originated in the United States, Italy and Spain.

Measured with immunoSEQ multiplex PCR; TCRdb has only the in-frame clones, and not every one. This table has approximately 17,000 clones, approximately 89% appearing once. Recruits, aged about 18 to 100 years, lived in 20 to 30 US areas. Membership in each cohort depended on participant-reported clinical history. The sequenced material came from PBMCs or T cells enriched from blood (not recorded which). The origin of this receptor is a woman aged 25 to 39 who had recovered from COVID-19.

The CDR3 DNA reads TGTGCCAGCAGTTTAGGGGGGGGGCGGAATGAGCAGTTCTTC. Protein product: CASSLGGGRNEQFF. The chain couples TRBV27 to TRBJ2-1, with TRBD2 as a possible D gene (7 bases). The V and J ends lost 2 bases and 7 bases respectively, with 12 bases between them. In germline, CDR1 is MNHEY, CDR2 SMNVEV (reference sequence). There are 14 residues in the CDR3.